These 18 T cell receptor beta chains share one sample of origin, sequenced in a study of T cells in tuberculosis. Only in-frame clones appear in the TCRdb table, and some are missing; sequencing was by immunoSEQ multiplex PCR. The table lists about 49,000 clones, 90% to 95% of them singletons. The time point was: new active TB diagnosis, blood taken before or within 7 days of starting treatment. The sample was PBMCs, taken at tuberculosis diagnosis. These receptors all come from an adult with tuberculosis.

In this sample, this clone is medium-sized (0.01 to 0.1%). The J gene is TRBJ2-1, the V gene TRBV28; 10 bases are shared with TRBD2. Trimming at V came to 3 bases and at J to 9 bases, leaving 5 bases not matched to a gene. Per the germline V gene, CDR1 is MDHEN and CDR2 is SYDVKM. This CDR3 is 14 amino acids long. CDR3 sequence: CASSFGLAGAEQFF. The CDR3 nucleotides read TGTGCCAGCAGTTTCGGCCTAGCGGGAGCTGAGCAGTTCTTC.

In DNA, the CDR3 is TGTGCCAGCAGTGAGAGAGAATTTAGCAATCAGCCCCAGCATTTT. Protein sequence: CASSEREFSNQPQHF. The V gene is TRBV6-1, the J gene TRBJ1-5; D not resolved. Per germline, CDR1 MNHNS and CDR2 SASEGT. The V end was cut by 3 bases, the J end by 0 bases, with 9 bases between. CDR3 length: 15 amino acids.

A few counts support this clone. The chain employs TRBV6-5 and TRBJ2-2; weak D call: TRBD2 (6 bases). V lost 2 bases and J 5 bases, leaving 15 bases between the germline ends. The germline V gene encodes CDR1 MNHEY and CDR2 SVGAGI. CDR3 length: 16 residues. In nucleotides, the CDR3 is TGTGCCAGCAGTTACGGGGACTCTAGATTAACCGGGGAGCTGTTTTTT. Translated, it gives CASSYGDSRLTGELFF.

The V gene is TRBV2, the J gene TRBJ1-2, with D uncertain. Germline V lookup: CDR1 SNHLY, CDR2 FYNNEI. This CDR3 is 11 amino acids long. V was trimmed by 6 bases and J by 8 bases, leaving 10 bases between them. CDR3 nucleotide sequence: TGTGCCAGCAGGTATCTTATGGGCTACACCTTC. Amino acid sequence: CASRYLMGYTF. Variable domain in full (rest from reference TRBV2 and TRBJ1-2): EPEVTQTPSHQVTQMGQEVILRCVPISNHLYFYWYRQILGQKVEFLVSFYNNEISEKSEIFDDQFSVERPDGSNFTLKIRSTKLEDSAMYFCASRYLMGYTFGSGTRLTVV.

The J gene is TRBJ2-2, the V gene TRBV7-9; D is unclear. The length of the CDR3 is 14 residues. CDR1 and CDR2 from the germline V gene are SEHNR and FQNEAQ (reference sequence). Trimming removed 3 bases from V and 3 bases from J, with 8 bases in between. This CDR3 is CASSFTVDTGELFF. CDR3 nucleotides: TGTGCCAGCAGCTTCACGGTGGACACCGGGGAGCTGTTTTTT.

This clone was counted between two and nine times. V usage is TRBV19 and J usage is TRBJ1-1; TRBD1 matches 11 bases. V lost 5 bases to trimming and J lost 8 bases; unmatched junction nucleotides: 10. Looked up from germline, CDR1 is LNHDA and CDR2 is SQIVND (reference sequence). This CDR3 is 15 amino acids long. The CDR3 region has the DNA TGTGCCAGTAGTTTAACCGGGACAGGGGGATCAGAAGCTTTCTTT. Translated, it gives CASSLTGTGGSEAFF.

The rearrangement uses TRBV11-2 and TRBJ1-1; a possible D gene is TRBD1 (6 bases). The V end lost 1 base, the J end lost 0 bases, and 9 bases lay between the germline ends. Germline CDR1 reads SGHAT; CDR2 reads FQNNGV. This CDR3 region has 15 residues. CDR3 DNA: TGTGCCAGCAGCTTAGTAACAGGGCTGAACACTGAAGCTTTCTTT. Residues: CASSLVTGLNTEAFF.

This chain uses TRBV4-3 with TRBJ2-2, with D maybe TRBD2 (6 bases). The V and J ends lost 3 bases and 1 base respectively, with 6 bases between them. Germline-derived CDR1 and CDR2 are LGHNA and YSLEER. The CDR3 spans 14 residues. CDR3 sequence: CASSQRGNTGELFF. DNA of the CDR3: TGCGCCAGCAGCCAGCGGGGGAACACCGGGGAGCTGTTTTTT.

This chain joins TRBV5-4 and TRBJ1-6; TRBD1 is a possible D gene (6 bases). Germline CDR1 SGHNT, CDR2 YYREEE (reference sequence). Trimming took off 4 bases at V and 2 bases at J, with 13 bases between the two ends. The CDR3 covers 16 residues. CDR3 sequence (DNA): TGTGCCAGCAGCCCCGGGGGGGCAACCTATAATTCACCCCTCCACTTT. Protein sequence: CASSPGGATYNSPLHF.

This clone was recorded once. J is TRBJ1-5 and V is TRBV7-8; no firm D call. This CDR3 is 15 amino acids long. In germline, CDR1 is SGHVS, CDR2 FQNEAQ. V was pared by 5 bases and J by 1 base, with 12 bases between. The CDR3, as DNA: TGTGCCAGCAGCATCCGGGAGACAAGCAATCAGCCCCAGCATTTT. Its translation is CASSIRETSNQPQHF.

The chain uses TRBV6-1 and TRBJ1-4; 7 bases fit TRBD1. Germline loops: CDR1 MNHNS, CDR2 SASEGT. The CDR3 is 12 residues long. V lost 9 bases, J lost 5 bases, and 3 bases stayed unmatched. The CDR3 DNA sequence: TGTGCCAGTTCAGGGGGAAATGAAAAACTGTTTTTT. This translates into CASSGGNEKLFF.

V is TRBV6-6 and J is TRBJ2-7, with 9 bases fitting TRBD1. The CDR3 runs 13 residues. Germline lookup yields CDR1 MNHNY and CDR2 SVGAGI (reference sequence). The ends lost 6 bases at V and 5 bases at J; junction bases unmatched: 5. The CDR3 DNA reads TGTGCCAGCAGGGACAGGGGCGAGAACGAGCAGTACTTC. This translates into CASRDRGENEQYF.

V gene TRBV4-3 combines with J gene TRBJ1-1; D is ambiguous. Germline V lookup: CDR1 LGHNA, CDR2 YSLEER. V was pared by 2 bases and J by 7 bases, with 17 bases between. The CDR3 runs 15 residues. CDR3 residues: CASSQKLGGRSEAFF. As DNA, the CDR3 is TGCGCCAGCAGCCAAAAGTTAGGCGGGCGCAGTGAAGCTTTCTTT.

On this clone itself: The same CDR3 also results from other DNA sequences found in this sample. CDR3 sequence (DNA): TGTGCCAGCAGTCTTGACAGTCCCTACGAGCAGTACTTC. This sequence encodes CASSLDSPYEQYF. The chain recombines TRBV28 with TRBJ2-7, with a weak D call TRBD1 (5 bases). Germline-derived CDR1 and CDR2 are MDHEN and SYDVKM. There are 13 residues in the CDR3. V gave up 5 bases and J gave up 2 bases, with 10 bases separating them.

The V call is TRBV7-2, the J call TRBJ2-7; maybe TRBD1 (5 bases). CDR3 length: 15 amino acids. V was cut by 0 bases and J by 3 bases, with 12 bases left in between. Germline CDR1 SGHTA, CDR2 FQGNSA. CDR3 nucleotide sequence: TGTGCCAGCAGCTTAGCGCAGGGTAGGGGCTACGAGCAGTACTTC. This gives the protein CASSLAQGRGYEQYF. The full variable domain, with the rest looked up from reference TRBV7-2 and TRBJ2-7, is GAGVSQSPSNKVTEKGKDVELRCDPISGHTALYWYRQSLGQGLEFLIYFQGNSAPDKSGLPSDRFSAERTGGSVSTLTIQRTQQEDSAVYLCASSLAQGRGYEQYFGPGTRLTVT.

The chain is built from TRBV15 and TRBJ2-7, with D perhaps matching TRBD1 (6 bases). Trimming left V 5 bases short and J 2 bases short, with 16 bases between. CDR3 length equals 15 residues. Germline assignment: CDR1 LNHNV and CDR2 YYDKDF (reference sequence). The CDR3 DNA follows: TGTGCCACCAGCGCACACAACTCAGGGGCCTACGAGCAGTACTTC. Encoded protein: CATSAHNSGAYEQYF.

J is TRBJ2-1 and V is TRBV19; 8 bases align to TRBD2. Germline trimming cut 5 bases from V and 9 bases from J; bases unmatched to any gene: 15. The CDR3 sequence is 16 residues long. CDR1 and CDR2 (germline): LNHDA, SQIVND (reference sequence). CDR3 DNA: TGTGCCAGTAGTTTTCTAGCGGGCACCCTGTATGGTGAGCAGTTCTTC. Protein sequence: CASSFLAGTLYGEQFF.

DNA for the CDR3: TGTGCCAGCAGCTTAGCGGGCATAACAGATACGCAGTATTTT. Its translation is CASSLAGITDTQYF. The V and J genes are TRBV7-2 and TRBJ2-3; no clear D gene. The CDR3 sequence is 14 residues long. Trimming removed 0 bases at V and 3 bases at J, with 7 bases between. CDR1 is SGHTA and CDR2 is FQGNSA in the germline V gene.